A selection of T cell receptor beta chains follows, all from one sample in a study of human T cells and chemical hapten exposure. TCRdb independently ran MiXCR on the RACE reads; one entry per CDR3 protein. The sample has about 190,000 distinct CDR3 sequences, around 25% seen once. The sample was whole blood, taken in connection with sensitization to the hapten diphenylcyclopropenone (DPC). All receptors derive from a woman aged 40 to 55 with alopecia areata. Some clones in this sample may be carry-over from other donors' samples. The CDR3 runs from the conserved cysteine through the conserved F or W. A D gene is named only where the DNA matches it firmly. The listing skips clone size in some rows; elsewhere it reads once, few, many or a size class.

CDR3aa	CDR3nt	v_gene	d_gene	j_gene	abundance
CASRRTGGSYEQYF	TGTGCCAGCCGAAGGACAGGGGGCTCCTACGAGCAGTACTTC	TRBV27	TRBD1	TRBJ2-7	NA
CSVPPTGHDYGYTF	TGCAGCGTTCCTCCGACAGGGCATGACTATGGCTACACCTTC	TRBV29-1	TRBD1	TRBJ1-2	many
CSARDLQYTGELFF	TGCAGTGCTAGAGATTTACAGTACACCGGGGAGCTGTTTTTT	TRBV20-1	NA	TRBJ2-2	NA
CATSRDGAGNQPQHF	TGTGCCACCAGCAGAGATGGAGCAGGGAATCAGCCCCAGCATTTT	TRBV15	NA	TRBJ1-5	few
CASSQDLRWGGAFF	TGTGCCAGCAGCCAAGATCTACGTTGGGGAGGAGCTTTCTTT	TRBV3-1	NA	TRBJ1-1	NA
CASSERGSGANVLTF	TGTGCCAGCAGCGAGAGGGGATCTGGGGCCAACGTCCTGACTTTC	TRBV6-2/TRBV6-3	NA	TRBJ2-6	few
CSAGRTGRSYNEQFF	TGCAGTGCCGGGCGGACAGGACGCTCCTACAATGAGCAGTTCTTC	TRBV20-1	TRBD1	TRBJ2-1	NA
CASSPTFQTGPGYTF	TGTGCCAGCAGCCCCACCTTCCAAACAGGGCCCGGCTACACCTTC	TRBV6-5	NA	TRBJ1-2	few
CSAAPGSGAYEQYF	TGCAGTGCTGCACCTGGGTCGGGGGCCTACGAGCAGTACTTC	TRBV20-1	NA	TRBJ2-7	few
CASSLPGMGETQYF	TGTGCCAGTAGTTTACCCGGAATGGGAGAGACCCAGTACTTC	TRBV28	NA	TRBJ2-5	NA
CAISDDRDQPQHF	TGTGCCATCAGTGACGACAGGGATCAGCCCCAGCATTTT	TRBV10-3	TRBD1	TRBJ1-5	few
CSARGASGSDSSYEQYF	TGCAGTGCTAGAGGGGCTAGCGGGAGCGACAGCTCCTACGAGCAGTACTTC	TRBV20-1	TRBD2	TRBJ2-7	NA
CASSGTGGAYEQYF	TGTGCCAGCAGTGGGACAGGGGGGGCCTACGAGCAGTACTTC	TRBV6-5	TRBD1	TRBJ2-7	NA
CASSQGLAGADTQYF	TGTGCCAGCAGCCAAGGACTAGCGGGAGCAGATACGCAGTATTTT	TRBV4-2	TRBD2	TRBJ2-3	NA
CAISEPDRGNTIYF	TGTGCCATCAGTGAGCCGGACCGGGGAAACACCATATATTTT	TRBV10-3	NA	TRBJ1-3	NA
CSVEGPSGGPTDTQYF	TGCAGCGTTGAAGGGCCTAGCGGGGGACCCACAGATACGCAGTATTTT	TRBV29-1	TRBD2	TRBJ2-3	many
CASSLAGLAGTQYF	TGTGCCAGCAGTTTAGCGGGACTAGCGGGGACCCAGTACTTC	TRBV12-3/TRBV12-4	TRBD2	TRBJ2-5	few
CASSRRLAGDRTDTQYF	TGTGCCAGCAGCCGCCGGCTAGCGGGAGATAGGACAGATACGCAGTATTTT	TRBV7-2	TRBD2	TRBJ2-3	many
CSVGLGGLQETQYF	TGCAGCGTTGGTTTAGGGGGGCTCCAAGAGACCCAGTACTTC	TRBV29-1	NA	TRBJ2-5	once
CASSAMEAGEETQYF	TGTGCCAGCAGTGCCATGGAAGCGGGAGAGGAGACCCAGTACTTC	TRBV6-1	TRBD2	TRBJ2-5	NA
CSVEELTLRPYF	TGCAGCGTTGAGGAACTGACCCTAAGACCGTATTTT	TRBV29-1	NA	TRBJ2-3	few
CASGQGAFF	TGTGCTAGTGGGCAGGGAGCTTTCTTT	TRBV12-5	NA	TRBJ1-1	NA
CASRWTGDNSPLHF	TGTGCCAGCCGGTGGACAGGCGACAATTCACCCCTCCACTTT	TRBV27	TRBD1	TRBJ1-6	few
CASSLGEGQTQYF	TGTGCCAGCAGCCTCGGGGAGGGCCAGACCCAGTACTTC	TRBV12-3/TRBV12-4	TRBD2	TRBJ2-5	once
CASISYGTSYEQYF	TGTGCCAGCATCAGTTACGGGACCTCCTACGAGCAGTACTTC	TRBV28	NA	TRBJ2-7	few
CSARGLAESQYNEQFF	TGCAGTGCTAGGGGGCTAGCGGAGTCCCAATACAATGAGCAGTTCTTC	TRBV20-1	TRBD2	TRBJ2-1	NA
CASSFQGTGLTFF	TGTGCCAGCAGTTTTCAAGGGACAGGGCTAACTTTCTTT	TRBV28	TRBD1	TRBJ1-1	NA
CASSYSQRQTYEQYF	TGTGCCAGCAGTTACTCGCAGCGGCAGACCTACGAGCAGTACTTC	TRBV6-5	NA	TRBJ2-7	few
CASSQDKGRVGNEQFF	TGCGCCAGCAGCCAAGATAAGGGCAGGGTTGGCAATGAGCAGTTCTTC	TRBV4-1	NA	TRBJ2-1	NA
CASSPSTEAFF	TGTGCCAGCAGCCCATCCACTGAAGCTTTCTTT	TRBV7-9	NA	TRBJ1-1	few
CSATGGNEQFF	TGCAGCGCGACAGGGGGTAATGAGCAGTTCTTC	TRBV29-1	TRBD1	TRBJ2-1	NA
CASSRNSGRPDTQYF	TGCGCCAGCAGCCGGAATAGCGGGAGGCCAGATACGCAGTATTTT	TRBV4-3	TRBD2	TRBJ2-3	NA
CAIRASNTEAFF	TGTGCCATCAGAGCCAGTAACACTGAAGCTTTCTTT	TRBV10-3	NA	TRBJ1-1	NA